Listed here is a single T cell receptor beta chain. What it binds is not known. These data are taken from a study of cytomegalovirus exposure and HLA in healthy donors. Study-level information: Researchers found that just over 80% of 398 genotyped donors fell within the Caucasian-associated ancestry cluster.

PCR used 60 Vbeta primers and 13 Jbeta primers. Libraries were prepared by immunoSEQ multiplex PCR; TCRdb keeps only in-frame clonotypes and omits some of them. The sample lists about 200,000 clones; around 77% were seen once. Study findings and constraints: Analysis performed later found roughly 18,000 TCR beta sequences associated with HLA alleles at 0.05 false discovery rate.

What was sequenced was PBMCs. The TCR comes from a woman in her thirties in good health and CMV-seronegative.

The CDR3 protein is CASSLSLAYEQYF. As DNA, the CDR3 is TGTGCCAGCAGTTTGTCCCTTGCCTACGAGCAGTACTTC. The chain recombines TRBV5-5 with TRBJ2-7; no firm D call. Trimming left V 5 bases short and J 2 bases short, with 11 bases between. The germline V gene encodes CDR1 SGHKS and CDR2 YYEKEE (reference sequence). The CDR3 covers 13 residues.